Described below is a single T cell receptor beta chain sequence and its context. CDR1 is KGHSH and CDR2 is LQKENI in the germline V gene. V was pared by 1 base and J by 2 bases, with 11 bases of the junction left unmatched. The CDR3 is made up of 19 amino acids. This entry belongs to a study of blood T cell repertoires in COVID-19. Study-wide context: Collection of acute and convalescent COVID-19 samples took place in the United States, Italy and Spain. From T cells, B-cell-depleted T cells, or PBMCs came the material, which was cDNA or gDNA.

The authors' processing: From reference gene primer amplification, estimates of nucleated cell counts were derived. This table comes from immunoSEQ multiplex PCR, and its TCRdb copy is limited to in-frame clones, with some not included. V, J and clone size are taken as reported in that table, and D and trimming were inferred from the DNA itself. The sample gives hundreds of thousands of clones, 70% to 90% of which show up once; roughly 4.3% is in the top ten. Participants reported their clinical history, and cohort assignment relied on those reports. Source material: PBMCs or T cells enriched from blood (not recorded which). The sequence came from a man aged 25-45 years with acute COVID-19. The chain recombines TRBV18 with TRBJ2-5, with TRBD2 matching 12 bases. The CDR3 nucleotides read TGTGCCAGCTCACCACAACGCCTAGCGGGGGGGCCGGGGCAAGAGACCCAGTACTTC. Translated: CASSPQRLAGGPGQETQYF. The full variable domain, its missing parts supplied by reference TRBV18 and TRBJ2-5, is NAGVMQNPRHLVRRRGQEARLRCSPMKGHSHVYWYRQLPEEGLKFMVYLQKENIIDESGMPKERFSAEFPKEGPSILRIQQVVRGDSAAYFCASSPQRLAGGPGQETQYFGPGTRLLVL.